The entry below describes one TCR beta chain. The data stem from a study of cytomegalovirus exposure and HLA in healthy donors. The PCR had 60 Vbeta and 13 Jbeta primers. The protocol was immunoSEQ multiplex PCR, while the TCRdb copy is restricted to in-frame clones and leaves out a portion. Here the sample spans 170,000 or so clones, 65% to 85% being singletons. The CDR3 runs to 16 residues. Per the germline V gene, CDR1 is ENHRY and CDR2 is SYGVKD. Trimming cost V 6 bases and J 5 bases; bases outside gene matches: 8. Material: PBMCs. This clonotype originated in a man aged 60 to 69 in good health and CMV-seronegative. The chain couples TRBV10-3 to TRBJ2-1, with 12 positions matching TRBD2. CDR3 protein: CAIRDGTSGRNNEQFF. The CDR3 DNA follows: TGTGCCATCAGAGACGGGACTAGCGGGCGAAACAATGAGCAGTTCTTC.